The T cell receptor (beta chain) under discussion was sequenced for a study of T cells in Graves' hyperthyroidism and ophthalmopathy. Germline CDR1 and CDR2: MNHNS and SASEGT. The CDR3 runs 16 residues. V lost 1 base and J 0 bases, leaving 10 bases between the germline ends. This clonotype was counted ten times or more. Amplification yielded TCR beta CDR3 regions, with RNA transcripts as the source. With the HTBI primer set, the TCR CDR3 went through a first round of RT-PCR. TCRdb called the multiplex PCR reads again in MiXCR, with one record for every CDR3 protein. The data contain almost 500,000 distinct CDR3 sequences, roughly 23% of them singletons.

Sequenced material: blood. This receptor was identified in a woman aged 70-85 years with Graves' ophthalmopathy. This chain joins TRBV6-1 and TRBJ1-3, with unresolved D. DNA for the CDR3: TGTGCCAGCAGTGAAGTCGGAGGCGACTCTGGAAACACCATATATTTT. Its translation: CASSEVGGDSGNTIYF.